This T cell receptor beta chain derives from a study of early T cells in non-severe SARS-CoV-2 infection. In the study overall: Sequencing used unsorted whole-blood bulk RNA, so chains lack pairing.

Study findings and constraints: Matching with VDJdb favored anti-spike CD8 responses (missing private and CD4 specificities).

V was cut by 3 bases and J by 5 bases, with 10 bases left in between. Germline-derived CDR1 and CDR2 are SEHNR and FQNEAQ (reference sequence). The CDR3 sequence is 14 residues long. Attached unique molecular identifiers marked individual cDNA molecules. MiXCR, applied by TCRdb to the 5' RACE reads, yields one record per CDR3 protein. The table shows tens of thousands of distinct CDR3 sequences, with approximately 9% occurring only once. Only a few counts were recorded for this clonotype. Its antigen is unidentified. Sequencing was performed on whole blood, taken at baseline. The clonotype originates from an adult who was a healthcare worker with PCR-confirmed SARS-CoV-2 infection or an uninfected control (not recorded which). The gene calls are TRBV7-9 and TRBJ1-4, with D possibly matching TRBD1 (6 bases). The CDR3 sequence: CASSFRQGNEKLFF. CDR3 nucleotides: TGTGCCAGCAGCTTCAGGCAGGGGAATGAAAAACTGTTTTTT.